This record covers a single TCR beta chain. Its matching antigen is unknown. The data belong to a study of cytomegalovirus exposure and HLA in healthy donors. Findings and caveats of the study: Donors belonging to an Asian-associated ancestry cluster reportedly showed fewer N-insertions in productive TCRs than the approximately 690-donor mean, according to what a later analysis found.

60 Vbeta and 13 Jbeta primers were used in PCR. Sequenced by immunoSEQ multiplex PCR; TCRdb stores in-frame clones only, minus some. Of 180,000 or so clones detected, about 80% appear once; the ten largest clones hold roughly 3.6%. CDR1 is SGHTA and CDR2 is FQGNSA in the germline V gene. V was clipped by 5 bases and J by 0 bases, with 10 bases between them. This CDR3 has 15 residues. This clonotype originated in a woman aged 55-70 years in good health and CMV-seropositive. The J gene is TRBJ1-4, the V gene TRBV7-2; no clear D. Sequenced material: PBMCs. CDR3 nucleotides: TGTGCCAGCAGCACCCTGGGAGCAACTAATGAAAAACTGTTTTTT. Protein: CASSTLGATNEKLFF.